These T cell receptor beta chains were read from a single sample in a study of T cell repertoires in cytomegalovirus infection. TCRdb called the reads again in MiXCR, with one record for every CDR3 protein. The table has hundreds of thousands of distinct CDR3 sequences, around 30% seen once; the top ten hold more than 12%. These receptors are not linked to any known antigen. Sequenced material: cultured CD8+ T cells from PBMCs, taken from culture after CMV antigen stimulation. The receptor source for this set is a human donor in good health (CMV status not recorded). Some clones in this sample may be carry-over from other donors' samples. Both conserved end residues are part of each CDR3. A D gene is named only where the DNA matches it firmly. Rows may omit the clone size; those that give it use once, few, many or a size class.

D gene: TRBD1; V gene: TRBV19; J gene: TRBJ2-5; clone size: NA; CDR3 protein: CASTSTGEETQYF; CDR3 DNA: TGTGCCAGTACATCCACAGGGGAAGAGACCCAGTACTTC
D gene: NA; V gene: TRBV6-5; J gene: TRBJ1-2; clone size: NA; CDR3 protein: CASSPSGALDYGYTF; CDR3 DNA: TGTGCCAGCAGCCCTTCGGGGGCGCTGGACTATGGCTACACCTTC
D gene: NA; V gene: TRBV10-3; J gene: TRBJ2-3; clone size: NA; CDR3 protein: CAIRTEEGTDTQYF; CDR3 DNA: TGTGCCATCAGGACGGAGGAGGGCACAGATACGCAGTATTTT
D gene: NA; V gene: TRBV19; J gene: TRBJ1-3; clone size: NA; CDR3 protein: CASAARGGNTIYF; CDR3 DNA: TGTGCCAGCGCCGCCAGGGGAGGAAACACCATATATTTT
D gene: TRBD1; V gene: TRBV29-1; J gene: TRBJ2-6; clone size: NA; CDR3 protein: CSVPDDRGRNSGANVLTF; CDR3 DNA: TGCAGCGTTCCGGATGACAGGGGGAGAAACTCTGGGGCCAACGTCCTGACTTTC
D gene: NA; V gene: TRBV7-6; J gene: TRBJ2-3; clone size: many; CDR3 protein: CASSLAPGDTQYF; CDR3 DNA: TGTGCCAGCAGCTTAGCTCCTGGAGATACGCAGTATTTT
D gene: NA; V gene: TRBV7-9; J gene: TRBJ2-5; clone size: few; CDR3 protein: CASSLDQGMEETQYF; CDR3 DNA: TGTGCCAGCAGCTTAGATCAGGGGATGGAAGAGACCCAGTACTTC
D gene: TRBD2; V gene: TRBV19; J gene: TRBJ2-1; clone size: NA; CDR3 protein: CASSISGGANEQFF; CDR3 DNA: TGTGCCAGTAGTATTAGCGGGGGGGCAAATGAGCAGTTCTTC
D gene: NA; V gene: TRBV6-2/TRBV6-3; J gene: TRBJ1-1; clone size: few; CDR3 protein: CASSYSGQEAFF; CDR3 DNA: TGTGCCAGCAGTTACTCCGGACAGGAAGCTTTCTTT
D gene: NA; V gene: TRBV7-4; J gene: TRBJ2-5; clone size: NA; CDR3 protein: CANSPSEYQETQYF; CDR3 DNA: TGTGCCAACAGCCCTTCGGAGTACCAAGAGACCCAGTACTTC
D gene: TRBD1; V gene: TRBV5-5; J gene: TRBJ2-5; clone size: NA; CDR3 protein: CASSFTGVGETQYF; CDR3 DNA: TGTGCCAGCAGCTTTACAGGGGTGGGGGAGACCCAGTACTTC
D gene: NA; V gene: TRBV19; J gene: TRBJ2-2; clone size: NA; CDR3 protein: CASSNLRGGNTGELFF; CDR3 DNA: TGTGCCAGTAGTAACCTTCGGGGAGGGAACACCGGGGAGCTGTTTTTT
D gene: TRBD2; V gene: TRBV12-3/TRBV12-4; J gene: TRBJ2-1; clone size: few; CDR3 protein: CASSPTSGGADFYNEQFF; CDR3 DNA: TGTGCCAGCAGTCCTACTAGCGGGGGGGCAGACTTCTACAATGAGCAGTTCTTC
D gene: TRBD1; V gene: TRBV6-1; J gene: TRBJ2-7; clone size: NA; CDR3 protein: CASSEPGTGTYEQYF; CDR3 DNA: TGTGCCAGCAGTGAACCCGGGACAGGTACCTACGAGCAGTACTTC
D gene: NA; V gene: TRBV12-3/TRBV12-4; J gene: TRBJ2-5; clone size: few; CDR3 protein: CASSFVLEAGAKQETQYF; CDR3 DNA: TGTGCCAGCAGTTTTGTGTTGGAGGCGGGGGCTAAACAAGAGACCCAGTACTTC
D gene: NA; V gene: TRBV20-1; J gene: TRBJ1-2; clone size: NA; CDR3 protein: CSARRGPLDYGYTF; CDR3 DNA: TGCAGTGCAAGGCGGGGGCCACTTGACTATGGCTACACCTTC
D gene: NA; V gene: TRBV14; J gene: TRBJ2-7; clone size: NA; CDR3 protein: CASSLYSSYEQYF; CDR3 DNA: TGTGCCAGCAGCCTTTACTCCTCCTACGAGCAGTACTTC
D gene: NA; V gene: TRBV5-1; J gene: TRBJ2-2; clone size: few; CDR3 protein: CASSLVQGELFF; CDR3 DNA: TGCGCCAGCAGCTTGGTTCAGGGGGAGCTGTTTTTT
D gene: NA; V gene: TRBV3-1; J gene: TRBJ1-5; clone size: NA; CDR3 protein: CASSHGEGQPQHF; CDR3 DNA: TGTGCCAGCAGCCACGGCGAGGGACAGCCCCAGCATTTT
D gene: NA; V gene: TRBV15; J gene: TRBJ1-6; clone size: few; CDR3 protein: CATSSPEEDGSPLHF; CDR3 DNA: TGTGCCACCAGCAGCCCCGAGGAGGACGGATCACCCCTCCACTTT
D gene: NA; V gene: TRBV7-4; J gene: TRBJ2-1; clone size: few; CDR3 protein: CASGEEAEYNEQFF; CDR3 DNA: TGTGCCAGCGGGGAAGAGGCGGAGTACAATGAGCAGTTCTTC
D gene: TRBD1; V gene: TRBV7-9; J gene: TRBJ2-7; clone size: NA; CDR3 protein: CASSSRAGQGNYEQYF; CDR3 DNA: TGTGCCAGCAGCTCCCGAGCTGGACAGGGAAACTACGAGCAGTACTTC